This TCR beta chain was documented in a study of T cells in localized non-small cell lung cancer. Profiling relied on immunoSEQ multiplex PCR, and the TCRdb table lists in-frame clones only, not all of them. The sample includes about 41,000 clones, 88% seen only once; the top ten take less than 3.5%. Of note for this clone: Its target is not known.

The study, taken as a whole, reports: Adjacent lung exhibited a median of 57 among the 100 most abundant tumor clones.

The CDR3 loop spans 14 amino acids. Looked up from germline, CDR1 is SGDLS and CDR2 is YYNGEE. V was clipped by 4 bases and J by 5 bases, with 14 bases between them. This TCR came from a female donor older than 55 with stage I squamous cell lung carcinoma. Material: peripheral blood, obtained before any cancer treatment. V is TRBV9 and J is TRBJ2-3; D may match TRBD1 or TRBD2 (5 bases each). The CDR3 nucleotides read TGTGCCAGCAGCCGCGAGGGGCCTGGAGATACGCAGTATTTT. This sequence encodes CASSREGPGDTQYF.